The entry that follows covers one T cell receptor beta chain sequence. Its antigen is not identified. This record belongs to a study of cytomegalovirus exposure and HLA in healthy donors. The CDR3 is 16 residues long. Looked up from germline, CDR1 is SGHVS and CDR2 is FNYEAQ. After removal of 4 bases from V and 7 bases from J, the junction contained 7 bases not matched to a gene. Study results and limitations: Altogether, some 170 TCR beta chains were recorded as cytomegalovirus-associated.

In the PCR, 60 Vbeta and 13 Jbeta primers were used. Assay used: immunoSEQ multiplex PCR; TCRdb lists only in-frame clones, some missing. The sample holds approximately 100,000 clones, 60% to 85% seen once. This sequence was found in a man in his fifties or sixties in good health and CMV-seropositive. J is TRBJ2-2 and V is TRBV7-6; 12 positions agree with TRBD1. Sequencing input: PBMCs. The CDR3 loop is CASSSGQGARGGELFF. The DNA of the CDR3 is TGTGCCAGCAGCTCGGGACAGGGGGCGCGAGGCGGGGAGCTGTTTTTT. Combining the CDR3 with reference TRBV7-6 and TRBJ2-2 gives the whole variable domain GAGVSQSPRYKVTKRGQDVALRCDPISGHVSLYWYRQALGQGPEFLTYFNYEAQQDKSGLPNDRFSAERPEGSISTLTIQRTEQRDSAMYRCASSSGQGARGGELFFGEGSRLTVL.